Sequencing of this T cell receptor (beta chain) was carried out in a study of T-cell reconstitution after alpha-beta-depleted transplantation in children. This clonotype appeared many times. Trimming removed 3 bases from V and 5 bases from J, with 13 bases in between. This CDR3 is built from 14 residues. Unique molecular identifiers were used in preparing the TCRbeta library. One entry per CDR3 protein, called by TCRdb with MiXCR from the PCR reads. Altogether some 390,000 distinct CDR3 sequences are present, over 20% being singletons, with the ten largest covering about 3.8%. The TCR sequence derives from a human donor who donated a stem cell graft to a child with acute myeloid leukemia. The chain combines TRBV12-3 or TRBV12-4 with TRBJ1-1; no firm D call. The sequences come from PBMCs from the stem cell graft donor, collected from the stem cell graft. CDR3 amino acids: CASSLVAWGTEAFF. CDR3 coding DNA: TGTGCCAGCAGTTTGGTCGCGTGGGGTACTGAAGCTTTCTTT.